This T cell receptor (beta chain) was identified in a study of monozygotic twins with inflammatory bowel disease. Study findings and constraints: IBD patients share fewer clonotypes with other people than healthy twins do, especially with disease activity.

Reprocessing the 5' RACE reads, TCRdb reports a single entry for every CDR3 protein and omits DNA. This table holds nearly 450,000 distinct CDR3 sequences. Concerning this clonotype itself: The antigen remains unidentified.

Germline V gene sequence: CDR1 MGHRA, CDR2 YSYEKL. This CDR3 contains 17 residues. The material sequenced was blood. This chain uses TRBV4-1 with TRBJ1-1. This sequence was found in a human donor with ulcerative colitis or Crohn's disease, or a healthy co-twin of an affected twin (not recorded which). CDR3: CASSQGQVPGVNTEAFF.